This entry is about one T cell receptor beta chain. The target antigen is unknown. These data belong to a study of a mutant IDH1 vaccine in newly diagnosed glioma. Study summary: Among treated patients, about 60% were male and around 40% female, and mean age was about 41 years. Patients had received radiotherapy, temozolomide, or both previously, most receiving both.

Time point here: week 5, during vaccination. Doses comprised 300 ug of mutant IDH1 20-mer peptide each, plus topical imiquimod. The germline V gene encodes CDR1 SQVTM and CDR2 ANQGSEA. There are 13 residues in the CDR3. The V and J ends lost 7 bases and 5 bases, in that order; junction bases with no gene match: 9. Libraries were prepared by immunoSEQ multiplex PCR; TCRdb keeps only in-frame clonotypes and omits some of them. The sample records some 38,000 clones, 70% to 80% being singletons. The specimen comprised PBMCs, sampled from a glioma patient whose treatment included an IDH1 peptide vaccine. The rearrangement joins TRBV29-1 to TRBJ2-5, with 8 nucleotides matching TRBD2. This receptor was taken from a man aged 35-49 years with glioma. In DNA form, the CDR3 reads TGCAGCGCCCCGGGGGGGGCTGGTGAGACCCAGTACTTC. Its translation is CSAPGGAGETQYF.